The entry below describes one T cell receptor beta chain. Which antigen it targets is not known. Base qualities are not recorded, but no much larger clone differs from it by a single base. Trimming at the junction amounts to 3 bases on V and 7 bases on J, and the germline ends lie 13 bases apart. The CDR3 covers 15 residues, taking in both the cysteine and the phenylalanine. Solely the CDR3 DNA is kept, with 45 bases framed from the first base. This entry belongs to a study of T cells in Graves' hyperthyroidism and ophthalmopathy (dated by TCRdb to between 2018 and 2021). At the level of the whole study: Peripheral blood was collected at initial diagnosis, before any treatment. A discovery cohort of about 100 patients, about 40 with Graves' ophthalmopathy and roughly 59 with stable Graves' hyperthyroidism, was used to find distinguishing TCR V-J signatures. Prospective prediction of ophthalmopathy was tested in an independent validation cohort of some 20 hyperthyroidism patients and 15 to 17 patients who later progressed to ophthalmopathy. The roughly 91 discovery patients were randomly split 7:3 into training and test sets. The study also compared thyroid tissue and blood T-cell repertoires from about 6 Graves' hyperthyroidism patients. After blood sampling, hyperthyroidism patients were treated with methimazole at a starting dose of 30 mg daily, and ophthalmopathy patients were treated with high-dose intravenous methylprednisolone. The paper describes TCR Vbeta CDR3 sequencing of 140 or so peripheral blood samples, made up of approximately 40 ophthalmopathy patients, approximately 76 hyperthyroidism patients and 17 progressor patients.

Broad study findings and their caveats: In validation, the model predicted progression to ophthalmopathy with 55% to 71% sensitivity and approximately 78% specificity, a median of about 6.7 months before onset. Sample size was not statistically predetermined, and blinding of investigators to group allocation was not performed. Most expanded thyroid clonotypes (frequency above 0.001) were also detected in blood, suggesting blood repertoires may reflect thyroid immune responses. A 13 V-J signature model separated ophthalmopathy from stable hyperthyroidism, with around 88% sensitivity and about 81% specificity in cross-validation and 80%/75% in testing.

Moderately to severely active disease, a Clinical Activity Score of at least 3, a NOSPECS grade of at least 4, and a duration under 3 months were present in ophthalmopathy patients. Patients with uncontrolled infections, other autoimmune diseases, pregnancy or lactation were excluded. Diagnoses were based on clinical symptoms, serum thyroxine and TRAb, thyroid ultrasound and orbital computed tomography. Ficoll-Paque density gradient centrifugation was used to isolate PBMCs from 10 ml of fresh peripheral blood. Trizol reagent was used to extract total RNA, and RNA quality was then checked on an Agilent 2100 Bioanalyzer. TCR beta CDR3 regions were amplified from RNA transcripts. The first round of RT-PCR for the TCR CDR3 was performed with the HTBI primer set and the Qiagen OneStep RT-PCR kit. The libraries were constructed in a second round of multiplex PCR and then size-selected and purified. Paired-end sequencing of the libraries was performed with 100 bp reads on an Illumina HiSeq2000. As for the original processing: SOAPnuke was used to process the raw data, throwing out any read that contained adapters or uncalled bases, had a mean Phred below 15, or lacked an exact constant-primer or identifier match. High-quality paired reads were merged using COPE v1.2.5, and each unique nucleotide sequence was defined as a clonotype. Clonotypes were aligned to IMGT TRBV, TRBD and TRBJ reference segments using MiTCR v1.1. The analysis was restricted to V-J combinations with a frequency above 0.0001, which together covered approximately 99% of the repertoires. The TCS score was defined as the ratio of F50 (clonal expansion) to E x V (chaos), calculated using BLOSUM62-based TCRdist between CDR3 peptides within each V-J. Welch's t-statistics and random forest reduced 500 to 550 V-J features to 13, which were used in a naive Bayes classifier (R e1071). In TCRdb, the public reads were trimmed at Q25 with fastp and aligned with MiXCR, with productive beta chains retained. Rows are unified per CDR3 protein, each entry keeping the most common DNA and genes. These V and J calls derive from TCRdb rather than the authors' analysis. Recorded for this sample are some 550,000 distinct CDR3 sequences; about 16% of them occurred a single time. The ten largest clones capture approximately 3.5% of the sample.

The chain joins TRBV12-3 or TRBV12-4 to TRBJ1-6; the D region possibly corresponds to TRBD1 (5 bases align). The source material was blood. This clonotype was sampled from a middle-aged woman with Graves' ophthalmopathy. The DNA sequence is given as TGTGCCAGCAGTTTCTACAGGACTCAAAATTCACCCCTCCACTTT. The encoded protein is CASSFYRTQNSPLHF.